These T cell receptor beta chains were read from a single sample in a study of blood T cells in healthy people across ages. TCRdb re-called the 5' RACE reads with MiXCR, one entry per CDR3 protein. The data show about 1,500,000 distinct CDR3 sequences, around 42% seen once. Material: blood. The receptors here all came from a woman between 18 and 29 years old in good health. Both conserved end residues are part of each CDR3. D genes are given only for firm matches. For some rows the clone size is stated as once, few or many, or as a class when expanded; others skip it.

d_call j_call v_call clone_size cdr3_aa cdr3_nt
. TRBJ2-7 TRBV20-1 . CSAREARLYNEQYF TGCAGTGCTAGAGAAGCGAGGCTCTACAATGAGCAGTACTTC
TRBD2 TRBJ2-2 TRBV6-1 . CASSGPGTSGSFGTGELFF TGTGCCAGCAGTGGACCCGGGACTAGCGGGAGTTTCGGCACCGGGGAGCTGTTTTTT
. TRBJ1-2 TRBV6-1 . CASSLSNLGYTF TGTGCCAGCAGTTTAAGTAATTTGGGCTACACCTTC
TRBD2 TRBJ2-1 TRBV20-1 . CSARSRLAGGVSEQFF TGCAGTGCTAGATCCCGACTAGCGGGAGGGGTCAGTGAGCAGTTCTTC
. TRBJ2-1 TRBV20-1 few CSASPYNEQFF TGCAGTGCTAGTCCCTACAATGAGCAGTTCTTC
TRBD2 TRBJ2-3 TRBV29-1 . CSESSGTWEYF TGCAGCGAGTCTAGCGGGACCTGGGAGTATTTT
TRBD2 TRBJ2-3 TRBV6-1 . CASSESPGSGRRTDTQYF TGTGCCAGCAGTGAATCTCCGGGGAGCGGGAGGCGGACAGATACGCAGTATTTT
. TRBJ2-5 TRBV6-5 . CASSDSQGRTQYF TGTGCCAGCAGTGACAGTCAGGGAAGGACCCAGTACTTC
TRBD1 TRBJ2-5 TRBV2 . CASSRTDRAKTQYF TGTGCCAGCAGTCGCACGGACAGGGCCAAGACCCAGTACTTC
. TRBJ1-1 TRBV29-1 . CSVEANSGPEAFF TGCAGCGTTGAAGCCAATTCGGGCCCTGAAGCTTTCTTT
. TRBJ2-7 TRBV11-2 . CASSPTVGTYYEQYF TGTGCCAGCAGCCCTACTGTCGGCACGTATTACGAGCAGTACTTC
. TRBJ2-7 TRBV6-6 . CASGRMNYEQYF TGTGCCAGCGGGCGGATGAACTACGAGCAGTACTTC
. TRBJ1-2 TRBV4-2 . CASSPLGGGGYTF TGTGCCAGCAGCCCCCTGGGGGGAGGGGGCTACACCTTC
. TRBJ2-7 TRBV27 . CASSHRETYEQYF TGTGCCAGCAGTCACCGGGAGACCTACGAGCAGTACTTC
TRBD2 TRBJ2-5 TRBV7-2 . CASSLTGGYSEQYF TGTGCCAGCAGCCTCACCGGGGGGTACAGTGAGCAGTACTTC
. TRBJ1-2 TRBV20-1 . CSARGGASPNGYTF TGCAGTGCTAGAGGGGGGGCCTCTCCCAATGGCTACACCTTC
TRBD2 TRBJ2-1 TRBV5-8 . CASSLATSGDYNEQFF TGTGCCAGCAGCCTGGCGACTAGCGGAGACTACAATGAGCAGTTCTTC
. TRBJ2-7 TRBV29-1 . CSVVPPAGEQYF TGCAGCGTTGTCCCACCGGCCGGCGAGCAGTACTTC
TRBD2 TRBJ2-7 TRBV20-1 once CSAGQKAGERYEQYF TGCAGTGCTGGACAAAAAGCGGGAGAGAGGTACGAGCAGTACTTC
. TRBJ1-4 TRBV6-2/TRBV6-3 . CASISGPDPTNEKLFF TGTGCCAGCATTTCAGGACCGGATCCAACTAATGAAAAACTGTTTTTT
TRBD1 TRBJ2-1 TRBV5-1 . CASSFAGTANEQFF TGCGCCAGCAGCTTCGCAGGGACAGCGAATGAGCAGTTCTTC
TRBD2 TRBJ2-1 TRBV3-1 . CASSQVSPAFGGGKQFF TGTGCCAGCAGCCAAGTGTCCCCCGCGTTTGGCGGGGGGAAGCAGTTCTTC
. TRBJ2-3 TRBV20-1 . CSAREGTSTDTQYF TGCAGTGCTAGAGAAGGGACCAGCACAGATACGCAGTATTTT
TRBD1 TRBJ2-1 TRBV13 . CASSLQYQGEYNEQFF TGTGCCAGCAGCTTACAATACCAGGGGGAGTACAATGAGCAGTTCTTC
TRBD2 TRBJ2-1 TRBV4-1 . CASSQGPPGLAGSEQFF TGCGCCAGCAGCCAAGGGCCTCCGGGACTAGCGGGGAGTGAGCAGTTCTTC
TRBD2 TRBJ2-7 TRBV5-5 few CASSLIVGGSYEQYF TGTGCCAGCAGCTTGATTGTCGGGGGGTCCTACGAGCAGTACTTC
. TRBJ2-7 TRBV20-1 few CSGLGSSYEQYF TGCAGTGGATTGGGGAGTTCCTACGAGCAGTACTTC
TRBD2 TRBJ2-7 TRBV3-1 . CASSQAGWVAGGSSYNEQYF TGTGCCAGCAGCCAAGCCGGCTGGGTAGCGGGGGGAAGCTCCTACAATGAGCAGTACTTC
. TRBJ2-7 TRBV7-2 . CASSLDLVEQYF TGTGCCAGCAGCTTAGACTTAGTTGAGCAGTACTTC
TRBD1 TRBJ2-7 TRBV25-1 . CASSDGTGSSYEQYF TGTGCCAGCAGTGATGGGACAGGGAGCTCCTACGAGCAGTACTTC
. TRBJ2-1 TRBV4-1 . CASSQRVGGSYNEQFF TGCGCCAGCAGCCAAAGAGTAGGGGGAAGCTACAATGAGCAGTTCTTC